The 27 T cell receptor beta chains below all came from one sample that was sequenced in a study of shared clonotypes between healthy human individuals. Measured with immunoSEQ multiplex PCR; TCRdb has only the in-frame clones, and not every one. The data contain some 2,100,000 clones, 90% to 96% of them singletons. The sequencing input was naive CD4+ T cells sorted from blood. As to subset: CD45RA+ positively selected. These receptors all come from a man aged 18 to 29 in good health.

The rearrangement joins TRBV5-1 to TRBJ2-1; possibly TRBD1 for D (6 bases). The CDR3 runs 13 residues. Trimming cost V 4 bases and J 4 bases, with 9 bases left between them. In germline, CDR1 is SGHRS, CDR2 YFSETQ. Written as DNA, the CDR3 is TGCGCCAGCAGCAAGGACAGTTACAATGAGCAGTTCTTC. Translation gives CASSKDSYNEQFF.

The rearrangement joins TRBV10-1 to TRBJ2-2; D is unresolved. Germline assignment: CDR1 WNHNN and CDR2 SYGVQD (reference sequence). The CDR3 is made up of 12 amino acids. The germline V and J ends were trimmed by 2 bases and 5 bases, with 3 bases remaining between them. CDR3 sequence: CASSEQTGELFF. In DNA form, the CDR3 reads TGCGCCAGCAGTGAGCAGACCGGGGAGCTGTTTTTT.

This chain links TRBV10-3 with TRBJ1-3; 11 positions match TRBD1. This CDR3 has 14 amino acids. CDR1 ENHRY and CDR2 SYGVKD come from the germline V gene. Trimming at V came to 10 bases and at J to 1 base, leaving 3 bases not matched to a gene. The CDR3 DNA reads TGTGCCACAGGACAGGGGGCTTCTGGAAACACCATATATTTT. It encodes CATGQGASGNTIYF.

The chain recombines TRBV5-1 with TRBJ1-6; D is ambiguous. Germline-derived CDR1 and CDR2 are SGHRS and YFSETQ. CDR3 size: 15 residues. Trimming cost V 4 bases and J 0 bases, with 8 bases left between them. Here the CDR3 reads CASSQESSYNSPLHF. Here the CDR3 DNA reads TGCGCCAGCAGCCAAGAGAGCTCCTATAATTCACCCCTCCACTTT.

The chain recombines TRBV29-1 with TRBJ2-2; TRBD2 matches at 9 bases. Per the germline V gene, CDR1 is SQVTM and CDR2 is ANQGSEA. CDR3 length: 15 amino acids. V shed 7 bases, J shed 2 bases, and the junction held 8 bases outside the gene matches. The CDR3 coding sequence is TGCAGCGCTGCCTTAGCGGGAGTTAACACCGGGGAGCTGTTTTTT. Its protein product is CSAALAGVNTGELFF.

The genes are TRBV5-4 and TRBJ2-3, with 14 nucleotides matching TRBD2. This CDR3 spans 16 amino acids. The V and J ends lost 3 bases and 9 bases, in that order; junction bases with no gene match: 9. Germline V lookup: CDR1 SGHNT, CDR2 YYREEE (reference sequence). The CDR3 bases are TGTGCCAGCAGCTCGGGACTAGCGGGAGCGGTCGGGACGCAGTATTTT. Amino acids: CASSSGLAGAVGTQYF.

The genes are TRBV30 and TRBJ2-2; the D gene is possibly TRBD2 (5 bases). This CDR3 is built from 15 residues. CDR1 is GTSNPN, CDR2 SVGIG, per germline (reference sequence). V was cut by 0 bases and J by 5 bases, with 13 bases left in between. The CDR3 sequence: CAWSVGGSFTGELFF. The CDR3 bases are TGTGCCTGGAGTGTTGGTGGGAGTTTTACCGGGGAGCTGTTTTTT.

A few counts support this clone. The chain joins TRBV6-5 to TRBJ1-2; tentative D call: TRBD1 (5 bases). The CDR3 length is 13 residues. In germline, CDR1 is MNHEY, CDR2 SVGAGI. The V end was cut by 3 bases, the J end by 8 bases, with 13 bases between. CDR3 in amino acids: CASSYGGMRGYTF. As DNA, the CDR3 is TGTGCCAGCAGTTATGGGGGGATGAGAGGCTACACCTTC.

V and J are TRBV5-6 and TRBJ1-2, with D perhaps TRBD1 (5 bases). V dropped 2 bases and J dropped 6 bases, with 11 bases sitting between them. Germline CDR1 is SGHDT and CDR2 is YYEEEE. The CDR3 totals 13 residues. For the CDR3, the DNA is TGTGCCAGCAGCTTCCGGGGCCTGAATGGCTACACCTTC. It yields the protein CASSFRGLNGYTF.

The chain is built from TRBV11-2 and TRBJ2-2; D possibly uses TRBD1 or TRBD2 (5 bases each). This CDR3 region has 15 residues. The germline V gene has CDR1 SGHAT and CDR2 FQNNGV. Trimming cost V 3 bases and J 4 bases, with 12 bases left between them. This chain's CDR3 is CASSFGTKGTGELFF. The CDR3 DNA is TGTGCCAGCAGCTTTGGGACCAAGGGCACCGGGGAGCTGTTTTTT.

This chain joins TRBV19 and TRBJ2-5, with D possibly matching TRBD2 (7 bases). CDR3 length equals 14 residues. Germline CDR1 is LNHDA and CDR2 is SQIVND (reference sequence). The V end was cut by 9 bases, the J end by 5 bases, with 19 bases between. The CDR3 reads CASRPSGGWETQYF. The CDR3 DNA is TGTGCCAGCCGTCCCTCGGGGGGCTGGGAGACCCAGTACTTC.

This clone was counted once. The CDR3 nucleotides read TGTGCCAGCAGCTTGGACGGACGGCGGAACACTGAAGCTTTCTTT. This gives the protein CASSLDGRRNTEAFF. The rearrangement links TRBV7-2 to TRBJ1-1; no definite D call. The CDR3 is 15 residues long. V lost 3 bases and J 1 base, leaving 12 bases between the germline ends. Germline CDR1 and CDR2: SGHTA and FQGNSA.

Regarding this clone: This sample also contains other DNA sequences that code for the same CDR3. The chain has TRBV19 and TRBJ2-2; D might be TRBD1 or TRBD2, each matching 6 bases. V gave up 3 bases and J gave up 6 bases, with 8 bases separating them. The CDR3 loop spans 13 amino acids. From germline, CDR1 is LNHDA and CDR2 SQIVND (reference sequence). CDR3 DNA sequence: TGTGCCAGTAGTATTAGGGGGGCCGGGGAGCTGTTTTTT. The encoded protein is CASSIRGAGELFF.

J is TRBJ2-7 and V is TRBV6-5; D is uncertain. Germline V gene lookup returns CDR1 MNHEY and CDR2 SVGAGI. Deletions cut 8 bases from V and 6 bases from J, with 14 bases between. This CDR3 has 12 amino acids. In nucleotides, the CDR3 is TGTGCCAGCGGTAGATTCTTGAGCGAGCAGTACTTC. Protein product: CASGRFLSEQYF.

This chain joins TRBV10-3 and TRBJ1-2; 7 positions match TRBD1. Germline CDR1 reads ENHRY; CDR2 reads SYGVKD. With 11 bases clipped from V and 8 bases from J, the junction kept 8 bases outside the gene matches. This CDR3 region has 11 residues. The CDR3 sequence is CAGGTALGYTF. Written as DNA, the CDR3 is TGTGCCGGGGGGACAGCATTAGGCTACACCTTC.

The rearrangement links TRBV29-1 to TRBJ2-3; a possible D gene is TRBD1 (7 bases). This CDR3 is built from 14 residues. The V gene's germline CDR1 is SQVTM and CDR2 ANQGSEA. Trimming stripped 1 base from V and 2 bases from J, with 10 bases between. CDR3 sequence reads: CSVEGGTDTDTQYF. CDR3 nucleotides: TGCAGCGTTGAAGGCGGGACAGACACAGATACGCAGTATTTT.

The chain has TRBV7-2 and TRBJ2-1; D may be TRBD2 (6 bases). The CDR3 extends over 14 amino acids. Deletions cut 0 bases from V and 8 bases from J, with 11 bases between. In germline, CDR1 is SGHTA, CDR2 FQGNSA. The CDR3 sequence: CASSLAGGVDEQFF. The DNA of the CDR3 is TGTGCCAGCAGCTTAGCGGGAGGTGTCGATGAGCAGTTCTTC.

The chain couples TRBV10-3 to TRBJ1-2, with TRBD1 identical over 7 bases. This CDR3 comprises 17 residues. The germline CDR1 and CDR2 sequences are ENHRY and SYGVKD. With V trimmed by 2 bases and J by 8 bases, 17 bases remained unmatched. CDR3 sequence reads: CAISELGTATNPSGYTF. The CDR3 nucleotides are TGTGCCATCAGTGAGCTGGGGACAGCCACTAACCCGAGCGGCTACACCTTC.

The chain combines TRBV15 with TRBJ2-7; maybe TRBD2 (5 bases). Germline V gene sequence: CDR1 LNHNV, CDR2 YYDKDF (reference sequence). The CDR3 contains 12 residues. V was shortened by 5 bases and J by 4 bases, with 9 bases between the two germline ends. Written as DNA, the CDR3 is TGTGCCACCAGCCTCGGAGGATACGAGCAGTACTTC. Its translation is CATSLGGYEQYF.

This clone has a single count. The chain joins TRBV27 to TRBJ1-3; D perhaps matches TRBD1 (5 bases). Germline CDR1 and CDR2: MNHEY and SMNVEV (reference sequence). Between the trimmed V and J ends, which lost 5 bases and 1 base, there was a span of 12 bases. This CDR3 is built from 15 residues. The CDR3 DNA sequence: TGTGCCAGCAGTCAAATCGGGGGTTCTGGAAACACCATATATTTT. This codes for CASSQIGGSGNTIYF.

The chain employs TRBV28 and TRBJ1-1, with 8 bases fitting TRBD1. Unmatched junction bases numbered 5, after V lost 6 bases and J lost 8 bases. CDR3 size: 12 residues. Germline V gene data show CDR1 as MDHEN and CDR2 as SYDVKM. CDR3 protein: CASRGGQAEAFF. In DNA, the CDR3 is TGTGCCAGCAGGGGGGGACAGGCCGAAGCTTTCTTT.

The chain employs TRBV4-1 and TRBJ1-4; possible D gene TRBD1, 5 bases. V dropped 1 base and J dropped 3 bases, with 15 bases sitting between them. The CDR3 consists of 17 residues. Germline assignment: CDR1 MGHRA and CDR2 YSYEKL. In DNA, the CDR3 is TGCGCCAGCAGCCAAGCCTCCATGGGGGGGTCTAATGAAAAACTGTTTTTT. Its protein product is CASSQASMGGSNEKLFF.

The V and J genes are TRBV2 and TRBJ1-1, with TRBD1 as a possible D gene (6 bases). This CDR3 has 14 residues. From germline, CDR1 is SNHLY and CDR2 FYNNEI. V lost 7 bases and J lost 9, with 21 bases in between. The CDR3 spells CASTIPGQSLQAFF. CDR3 in DNA: TGTGCCAGCACCATTCCGGGACAAAGTCTTCAAGCTTTCTTT.

This chain uses TRBV7-2 with TRBJ2-1; 11 nucleotides align to TRBD2. This CDR3 contains 15 residues. J gave up 5 bases and V 7 bases, and 7 bases lay outside the gene matches. Germline loops: CDR1 SGHTA, CDR2 FQGNSA. The CDR3 DNA reads as TGTGCCAGCACTCTAGCGGGGGGCCTGGACAATGAGCAGTTCTTC. The encoded protein is CASTLAGGLDNEQFF.

V usage is TRBV29-1 and J usage is TRBJ2-2, with D unresolved. The germline CDR1 and CDR2 sequences are SQVTM and ANQGSEA. V lost 0 bases and J lost 2, with 10 bases in between. This CDR3 region has 15 residues. The CDR3: CSVEEGKKNTGELFF. CDR3 nucleotides: TGCAGCGTTGAAGAGGGCAAGAAAAACACCGGGGAGCTGTTTTTT.

This chain uses TRBV30 with TRBJ2-1; no clear D gene. The V gene's germline CDR1 is GTSNPN and CDR2 SVGIG (reference sequence). The ends were cut back, 3 bases at V and 12 bases at J, with 12 bases in the middle. There are 11 residues in the CDR3. In DNA form, the CDR3 reads TGTGCCTGGAGCCAAGGGCCCCGGCAGTTCTTC. Translated, it gives CAWSQGPRQFF.

The chain links TRBV6-5 to TRBJ1-6; no reliable D call. The V end lost 8 bases, the J end lost 2 bases, and 13 bases lay between the germline ends. The CDR3 is 15 amino acids. Germline CDR1 and CDR2: MNHEY and SVGAGI. Here the CDR3 reads CASRPVAAYNSPLHF. CDR3 DNA: TGTGCCAGCCGCCCTGTGGCAGCCTATAATTCACCCCTCCACTTT.